This T cell receptor (beta chain) originates from a study of T-cell reconstitution after alpha-beta-depleted transplantation in children. The CDR3 length is 16 residues. In germline, CDR1 is SGHAT, CDR2 FQNNGV. V lost 3 bases to trimming and J lost 2 bases, with 16 bases between them. Unique molecular identifiers featured in how the TCRbeta library was prepared. Using its own MiXCR run on the PCR reads, TCRdb lists one record per CDR3 protein. This sample has some 500,000 distinct CDR3 sequences; about 30% occur once, and the top ten carry roughly 2.5%. The chain links TRBV11-2 to TRBJ2-5; D might be TRBD2 (6 bases). This TCR was sampled from a human donor who donated a stem cell graft to a child with aplastic anemia. The sample was PBMCs from the stem cell graft donor, taken from the stem cell graft. The CDR3 sequence: CASSLVLAQPQETQYF. CDR3 DNA: TGTGCCAGCAGCTTGGTACTAGCCCAGCCTCAAGAGACCCAGTACTTC.